A selection of T cell receptor beta chains follows, all from one sample in a study of T-cell memory formation after mild COVID-19. TCRdb re-called the 5' RACE reads through MiXCR, storing one row per CDR3 protein. The table records about 400,000 distinct CDR3 sequences, 18% of them present only once. The sample was PBMCs or a T cell subset sorted from them (not recorded which). The receptors originated from a young man who had mild COVID-19 (a few samples of this study predate the infection). Cell type and time point are not known. Each CDR3 is given with its conserved first and last residue. The D gene is left open where the match is weak. A clone size is listed for some rows: how often the clone was seen (once, few, many), or a class if it is expanded.

d_call	v_call	clone_size	j_call	cdr3_nt	cdr3_aa
TRBD2	TRBV6-5	.	TRBJ2-3	TGTGCCAGCAGTCCGGCTAGCGGGCGCACAGATACGCAGTATTTT	CASSPASGRTDTQYF
TRBD1	TRBV6-6	few	TRBJ1-2	TGTGCCAGCAGTTCGGACAGGGTCGGCTACACCTTC	CASSSDRVGYTF
.	TRBV10-3	.	TRBJ2-3	TGTGCCATCAGTGGGACAGTTCAAGATACGCAGTATTTT	CAISGTVQDTQYF
.	TRBV20-1	.	TRBJ2-5	TGCAGTGCTGTTTGGGGACCCCCGGAGACCCAGTACTTC	CSAVWGPPETQYF
.	TRBV3-1	.	TRBJ2-7	TGTGCCAGCAGCCAAGATCTGGTGAGAAGCTACGAGCAGTACTTC	CASSQDLVRSYEQYF
TRBD1	TRBV10-3	few	TRBJ1-2	TGTGCCATCAGTGACCCCACCGGGACAGGGGATGGCTACACCTTC	CAISDPTGTGDGYTF
.	TRBV6-6	few	TRBJ2-3	TGTGCCAGCAGTTACCGGGGGTACACAGATACGCAGTATTTT	CASSYRGYTDTQYF
.	TRBV29-1	few	TRBJ1-1	TGCAGCGTCAACGAACTCAACACTGAAGCTTTCTTT	CSVNELNTEAFF
.	TRBV5-6	few	TRBJ1-3	TGTGCCAGCAGCTTGGGAGTCAACTCTGGAAACACCATATATTTT	CASSLGVNSGNTIYF
TRBD1	TRBV7-9	.	TRBJ2-7	TGTGCCAGCAGCTTTATACAGGGGTCCCACTACGAGCAGTACTTC	CASSFIQGSHYEQYF
.	TRBV12-3/TRBV12-4	.	TRBJ2-3	TGTGCCAGCAGTTTACCCCAGGGCACTAGCACAGATACGCAGTATTTT	CASSLPQGTSTDTQYF
.	TRBV7-2	few	TRBJ2-3	TGTGCCAGCAGCTTTGTTGGGGGGCTAGATACGCAGTATTTT	CASSFVGGLDTQYF
.	TRBV6-2/TRBV6-3	few	TRBJ2-4	TGTGCCAGCAGCGTTACCACCGGAAACATTCAGTACTTC	CASSVTTGNIQYF
.	TRBV7-9	.	TRBJ2-1	TGTGCCAGCAGCTTCCGGGACAATGAGCAGTTCTTC	CASSFRDNEQFF
.	TRBV5-1	few	TRBJ2-2	TGCGCCAGCGCCTCCAGCGGGTGGGCTTTGGAAGGGGAGCTGTTTTTT	CASASSGWALEGELFF
.	TRBV7-9	many	TRBJ1-4	TGTGCCAGCAGCTTAGAGCAGGACGAAAAACTGTTTTTT	CASSLEQDEKLFF
.	TRBV18	few	TRBJ1-2	TGTGCCAGCGACAATAAGGCCAGGCTTGGCTACACCTTC	CASDNKARLGYTF
.	TRBV30	.	TRBJ2-5	TGTGCCTGGTTCAGAGGTCAAGAGACCCAGTACTTC	CAWFRGQETQYF
.	TRBV12-3/TRBV12-4	.	TRBJ1-5	TGTGCCAGCAGTTTAAGTGGTAGGAATCAGCCCCAGCATTTT	CASSLSGRNQPQHF
.	TRBV11-1	.	TRBJ2-5	TGTGCCAGCAGCTTAGCACCGGCAGTCCAAGAGACCCAGTACTTC	CASSLAPAVQETQYF
.	TRBV12-3/TRBV12-4	.	TRBJ2-3	TGTGCCAGCAAACAGGTCGGGGATACGCAGTATTTT	CASKQVGDTQYF
TRBD2	TRBV4-1	.	TRBJ2-2	TGCGCCAGCAGCTTTTCTGGGAGCGGGGACACCGGGGAGCTGTTTTTT	CASSFSGSGDTGELFF
TRBD2	TRBV6-6	few	TRBJ2-1	TGTGCCAGCAGTCAACAGACTAGCGGGGGGATTAATGAGCAGTTCTTC	CASSQQTSGGINEQFF
TRBD1	TRBV28	many	TRBJ1-2	TGTGCCAGCAGTTTATCGGCAGGGGGCTTTGGCTACACCTTC	CASSLSAGGFGYTF
.	TRBV19	.	TRBJ2-1	TGTGCCAGTAGTACTACAGGGATCGGTGAGCAGTTCTTC	CASSTTGIGEQFF
TRBD2	TRBV27	.	TRBJ2-7	TGTGCCAGCAGTTTGGTAGGGACTAGCGGGTCTAGAGAGCAGTACTTC	CASSLVGTSGSREQYF
.	TRBV29-1	.	TRBJ2-5	TGCAGCGTTGAAGTTCTAGGGCTAGAGACCCAGTACTTC	CSVEVLGLETQYF
.	TRBV6-1	.	TRBJ1-2	TGTGCCAGCAGCACCAGGGGCCGCGGAGGCTACACCTTC	CASSTRGRGGYTF
.	TRBV27	few	TRBJ2-2	TGTGCCAGCAGTTTATCGGAAAGTTTTACCGGGGAGCTGTTTTTT	CASSLSESFTGELFF
.	TRBV5-6	few	TRBJ2-5	TGTGCCAGCAGCCGGGACCGCATAGGGACCCAGTACTTC	CASSRDRIGTQYF
TRBD2	TRBV2	few	TRBJ2-7	TGTGCCAGCAGTGAGCCTAGCGGACCCTACGAGCAGTACTTC	CASSEPSGPYEQYF
.	TRBV5-1	few	TRBJ1-1	TGCGCCAGCAGGCTCCAGGGCAGGTACACTGAAGCTTTCTTT	CASRLQGRYTEAFF
TRBD2	TRBV12-3/TRBV12-4	few	TRBJ2-3	TGTGCCAGCAGTCCTGGGACTAGGGAGGAGTATTTT	CASSPGTREEYF
.	TRBV7-2	.	TRBJ1-2	TGTGCCAGCAGCTCCTACTATGGCTACACCTTC	CASSSYYGYTF
.	TRBV20-1	.	TRBJ2-2	TGCAGTGCTAGGCGCGGGGCCCGGGAGCTGTTTTTT	CSARRGARELFF
TRBD1	TRBV6-6	many	TRBJ1-1	TGTGCCAGCAGTAATCCGGGACAGGGGAACACTGAAGCTTTCTTT	CASSNPGQGNTEAFF
.	TRBV7-2	.	TRBJ2-3	TGTGCCAGCAGCCAACGTGGCGACCCGAGCACAGATACGCAGTATTTT	CASSQRGDPSTDTQYF
TRBD2	TRBV10-3	few	TRBJ2-5	TGTGCCATTCTAGCGGGTGAGCAAGAGACCCAGTACTTC	CAILAGEQETQYF
.	TRBV7-6	few	TRBJ2-5	TGTGCCAGCAGCCGGGAACCAGTGCTCCAAGAGACCCAGTACTTC	CASSREPVLQETQYF
TRBD1	TRBV12-3/TRBV12-4	few	TRBJ1-5	TGTGCCAGCAGTTTCGAGACAGGGGGAGATCAGCCCCAGCATTTT	CASSFETGGDQPQHF
.	TRBV5-1	.	TRBJ2-1	TGCGCCAGCAGGCTGACGCGGGGCGATGAGCAGTTCTTC	CASRLTRGDEQFF
.	TRBV7-7	.	TRBJ2-5	TGTGCTAGCAGCTTGGGCGGGACCGCCGGACAAGAGACCCAGTACTTC	CASSLGGTAGQETQYF
.	TRBV20-1	.	TRBJ2-1	TGCAGTGCTAGGGGGGCCTCCTACAATGAGCAGTTCTTC	CSARGASYNEQFF
.	TRBV9	.	TRBJ2-5	TGTGCCAGCAGCGTAGGGCTAGCCTCCGCAGGGCTCGAGACCCAGTACTTC	CASSVGLASAGLETQYF
.	TRBV5-1	few	TRBJ2-7	TGCGCCAGCAGCGAGCCCTGGGGGACCTACGAGCAGTACTTC	CASSEPWGTYEQYF
.	TRBV27	.	TRBJ2-1	TGTGCCAGCGGGGATAGACAGGAGAGCTCCTACAATGAGCAGTTCTTC	CASGDRQESSYNEQFF
TRBD1	TRBV20-1	few	TRBJ1-1	TGCAGTGCTCCCGGGACAGGGGACACTGAAGCTTTCTTT	CSAPGTGDTEAFF
.	TRBV19	few	TRBJ1-6	TGTGCCACGGCAACTCGACAAAGATATAATTCACCCCTCCACTTT	CATATRQRYNSPLHF
.	TRBV5-1	many	TRBJ2-3	TGCGCCAGCAGCCCCTTACAGGGAGAAGATACGCAGTATTTT	CASSPLQGEDTQYF
TRBD1	TRBV5-1	.	TRBJ2-7	TGCGCCAGCAGCAGGGACAGCGCTACCTCCTACGAGCAGTACTTC	CASSRDSATSYEQYF
TRBD1	TRBV12-3/TRBV12-4	.	TRBJ1-4	TGTGCCAGCAGTAACAGGGGTGGTGGTGAAAAACTGTTTTTT	CASSNRGGGEKLFF
TRBD2	TRBV18	many	TRBJ2-1	TGTGCCAGCTCACCGTCCAGCGGGGGGGAAAATGAGCAGTTCTTC	CASSPSSGGENEQFF
TRBD1	TRBV5-6	many	TRBJ1-5	TGTGCCAGCAGCTTACGGGGTGAGATGACAGGGCGCAATCAGCCCCAGCATTTT	CASSLRGEMTGRNQPQHF
.	TRBV4-1	many	TRBJ2-2	TGCGCCAGCAGCCAAGAAGGGGTATCCCTTAACACCGGGGAGCTGTTTTTT	CASSQEGVSLNTGELFF